The 26 T cell receptor beta chains in this list originate from one sample, sequenced in a study of T-cell memory formation after mild COVID-19. Each CDR3 protein is one row after TCRdb ran MiXCR on the 5' RACE reads. The sample lists around 200,000 distinct CDR3 sequences; around 8.8% were seen once. The sequencing sample was made of PBMCs or a T cell subset sorted from them (not recorded which). The receptors were gathered from a man in his late teens or twenties who had mild COVID-19 (a few samples of this study predate the infection). Cell type and time point are not known.

This clonotype was detected only a few times. This sequence joins TRBV12-3 or TRBV12-4 and TRBJ2-4; D is undetermined. This CDR3 comprises 13 residues. Trimming took 6 bases from V and 6 from J, leaving 12 bases between them. The CDR3 bases are TGTGCCAGCAGGTTATGGGGTAGAAACATTCAGTACTTC. Translating gives CASRLWGRNIQYF.

The genes are TRBV4-3 and TRBJ2-3; 9 bases align to TRBD2. The V and J ends lost 0 bases and 6 bases, in that order; junction bases with no gene match: 16. This CDR3 region has 19 residues. Germline assignment: CDR1 LGHNA and CDR2 YSLEER. The chain's CDR3 is CASSQESRRGGRGGDTQYF. For the CDR3, the DNA is TGCGCCAGCAGCCAAGAGAGCCGGCGGGGGGGCCGAGGGGGTGATACGCAGTATTTT.

V is TRBV4-1 and J is TRBJ2-5; 8 nucleotides line up with TRBD1. This CDR3 spans 15 amino acids. V shed 2 bases, J shed 5 bases, and the junction held 7 bases outside the gene matches. Per the germline V gene, CDR1 is MGHRA and CDR2 is YSYEKL. CDR3: CASSQTDRVRETQYF. The CDR3, as DNA: TGCGCCAGCAGCCAAACGGACAGGGTACGGGAGACCCAGTACTTC.

This sequence joins TRBV4-3 and TRBJ2-5; 10 nucleotides line up with TRBD2. The CDR3 totals 17 residues. Losses at the gene ends were 1 base for V and 3 bases for J; bases not matched to a gene: 8. In germline, CDR1 is LGHNA, CDR2 YSLEER. The CDR3 region is CASSQGVSSGGEETQYF. CDR3 DNA sequence: TGCGCCAGCAGCCAAGGGGTGTCTAGCGGGGGAGAAGAGACCCAGTACTTC.

The chain has TRBV7-2 and TRBJ1-1; D ambiguous. Per germline, CDR1 SGHTA and CDR2 FQGNSA. V was clipped by 4 bases and J by 1 base, with 10 bases between them. There are 14 residues in the CDR3. The DNA for the CDR3 is TGTGCCAGCAGCTACGCGGGCGCGAACACTGAAGCTTTCTTT. This translates into CASSYAGANTEAFF.

This chain links TRBV7-8 with TRBJ2-7, with 7 bases aligning to TRBD2. The CDR3 sequence is 12 residues long. In germline, CDR1 is SGHVS, CDR2 FQNEAQ. This CDR3 is CASSLAANEQYV. CDR3 bases: TGTGCCAGCAGCCTAGCGGCAAACGAGCAGTACGTC.

The chain employs TRBV20-1 and TRBJ1-3; perhaps TRBD1 as D (6 bases). Trimming took 5 bases from V and 4 from J, leaving 15 bases between them. The CDR3 covers 14 residues. Germline V lookup: CDR1 DFQATT, CDR2 SNEGSKA (reference sequence). The chain's CDR3 is CSASPPGAGNTIYF. CDR3 coding DNA: TGCAGTGCTTCACCTCCGGGGGCCGGAAACACCATATATTTT.

This clonotype was seen a few times. CDR3 residues: CASSPMVGTYQETQYF. CDR3 DNA: TGCGCCAGCAGTCCAATGGTGGGAACGTACCAAGAGACCCAGTACTTC. This chain joins TRBV5-1 and TRBJ2-5; D is unclear. The germline V gene encodes CDR1 SGHRS and CDR2 YFSETQ. CDR3 size: 16 residues. V was trimmed by 5 bases and J by 0 bases, leaving 17 bases between them.

This clonotype was counted between two and nine times. V and J are TRBV4-1 and TRBJ1-5, with no clear D. The ends were cut back, 1 base at V and 6 bases at J, with 13 bases in the middle. The germline gives CDR1 MGHRA, CDR2 YSYEKL. The CDR3 has 15 residues. The CDR3 nucleotides read TGCGCCAGCAGCCAAGTGCCCGGGGTTGGTCAGCCCCAGCATTTT. Protein product: CASSQVPGVGQPQHF.

The table lists this clonotype with many counts. The rearrangement joins TRBV28 to TRBJ2-5; D gene ambiguous. Germline loops: CDR1 MDHEN, CDR2 SYDVKM. This CDR3 comprises 13 residues. The V end lost 1 base, the J end lost 0 bases, and 3 bases lay between the germline ends. CDR3 DNA sequence: TGTGCCAGCAGTTTATCCAACCAAGAGACCCAGTACTTC. This sequence encodes CASSLSNQETQYF.

This clonotype occurred a few times. At one boundary the junction diverges from the germline segment, which might be a read error. J is TRBJ2-5 and V is TRBV28; D is possibly TRBD1 or TRBD2 (5 bases each). This CDR3 comprises 15 residues. Germline V gene sequence: CDR1 MDHEN, CDR2 SYDVKM. The CDR3 DNA reads as TGTGCCAGCAGTGGTGGGGGTGGCCAGAATCCCGTTGTTCCCTTC. The encoded protein is CASSGGGGQNPVVPF.

The rearrangement links TRBV29-1 to TRBJ1-2; TRBD1 is a possible D gene (5 bases). Trimming removed 3 bases at V and 4 bases at J, with 12 bases between. From germline, CDR1 is SQVTM and CDR2 ANQGSEA. This CDR3 region has 13 residues. CDR3 DNA: TGCAGCGTTGATCGACAGAGTCCCTATGGCTACACCTTC. Translated: CSVDRQSPYGYTF.

This clonotype was picked up many times. The chain has TRBV5-6 and TRBJ2-7; 9 bases fit TRBD1. V trimming: 6 bases; J trimming: 5 bases; junction bases outside the gene matches: 12. This CDR3 region has 15 residues. The germline V gene encodes CDR1 SGHDT and CDR2 YYEEEE. CDR3 sequence reads: CASTLRGDRVDEQYF. For the CDR3, the DNA is TGTGCCAGCACCCTACGGGGGGACAGGGTCGACGAGCAGTACTTC.

V is TRBV12-3 or TRBV12-4 and J is TRBJ1-5; D unresolved. The CDR3 contains 12 residues. V dropped 2 bases and J dropped 10 bases, with 9 bases sitting between them. This chain's CDR3 is CASSLIPGPQHF. The CDR3 nucleotides read TGTGCCAGCAGTTTAATCCCTGGCCCCCAGCATTTT.

The V and J genes are TRBV9 and TRBJ2-4; 9 nucleotides align to TRBD1. Germline V lookup: CDR1 SGDLS, CDR2 YYNGEE. V dropped 4 bases and J dropped 8; count of bases not matched to a gene: 10. The CDR3 runs to 15 residues. CDR3 DNA sequence: TGTGCCAGCAGCCCTCGACAGGGGGTAGGAGACATTCAGTACTTC. This encodes CASSPRQGVGDIQYF.

This clonotype has a handful of counts. V usage is TRBV28 and J usage is TRBJ2-3; D is possibly TRBD1 (5 bases). Germline-derived CDR1 and CDR2 are MDHEN and SYDVKM. Trimming shortened V by 3 bases and J by 12 bases, and 13 bases separated the two germline ends. This CDR3 comprises 12 residues. The CDR3, as DNA: TGTGCCAGCAGTTTGCGGCACAGGAACCAGTATTTT. Translation: CASSLRHRNQYF.

At least ten counts were recorded for this clonotype. CDR3 nucleotide sequence: TGCGCCAGCAGCCCACCGGGACAGACCAATGAGCAGTTCTTC. Translated, it gives CASSPPGQTNEQFF. V and J are TRBV5-1 and TRBJ2-1, with 7 bases lining up with TRBD1. There are 14 residues in the CDR3. Per germline, CDR1 SGHRS and CDR2 YFSETQ. V shed 4 bases and J 6 bases; nucleotides not matched to a gene: 7.

This clonotype appeared many times. This chain uses TRBV5-5 with TRBJ2-7; 9 bases align to TRBD2. The CDR3 contains 15 residues. With 3 bases clipped from V and 9 bases from J, the junction kept 13 bases outside the gene matches. Per germline, CDR1 SGHKS and CDR2 YYEKEE (reference sequence). The CDR3, as DNA: TGTGCCAGCAGCTGGATAGCGGGGGAGACACTGGGGCAGTACTTC. The encoded protein is CASSWIAGETLGQYF.

This clonotype occurred a few times. The chain joins TRBV5-6 to TRBJ2-3, with a possible D match to TRBD1 (6 bases). Trimming pared 7 bases from V and 6 bases from J, leaving 18 bases between. Germline V CDR1 and CDR2: SGHDT, YYEEEE. The CDR3 has 14 amino acids. The CDR3 nucleotides are TGTGCCAGCTATCCACAGGGTCATTTGGATACGCAGTATTTT. The encoded protein is CASYPQGHLDTQYF. Looking up the rest from reference TRBV5-6 and TRBJ2-3 gives the full variable domain: DAGVTQSPTHLIKTRGQQVTLRCSPKSGHDTVSWYQQALGQGPQFIFQYYEEEERQRGNFPDRFSGHQFPNYSSELNVNALLLGDSALYLCASYPQGHLDTQYFGPGTRLTVL.

This clonotype came up a few times. This sequence joins TRBV2 and TRBJ2-3; unclear D gene. Germline V lookup: CDR1 SNHLY, CDR2 FYNNEI. The CDR3 has 12 amino acids. Trimming cost V 4 bases and J 2 bases, with 4 bases left between them. DNA for the CDR3: TGTGCCAGCAGTGTCGTCACAGATACGCAGTATTTT. Translating gives CASSVVTDTQYF.

This chain uses TRBV11-2 with TRBJ2-1, with 7 nucleotides matching TRBD1. V lost 3 bases and J lost 3; bases outside the gene matches: 2. CDR3 length: 14 residues. Germline CDR1 is SGHAT and CDR2 is FQNNGV. The chain's CDR3 is CASSLTGIYNEQFF. The CDR3 coding sequence is TGTGCCAGCAGCTTGACAGGGATCTACAATGAGCAGTTCTTC.

This clonotype came up many times. The rearrangement uses TRBV28 and TRBJ2-5, with 7 positions matching TRBD1. V was clipped by 5 bases and J by 4 bases; unmatched bases: 7. Per germline, CDR1 MDHEN and CDR2 SYDVKM. This CDR3 has 14 residues. The CDR3 nucleotides read TGTGCCAGCAGTCGTACAGGGGCAATAGAGACCCAGTACTTC. The encoded protein is CASSRTGAIETQYF.

The chain has TRBV7-9 and TRBJ1-3; the D is unclear. The CDR3 loop spans 16 amino acids. V gave up 5 bases and J gave up 0 bases, with 14 bases separating them. Germline CDR1 is SEHNR and CDR2 is FQNEAQ (reference sequence). This chain's CDR3 is CASSRRGVSSGNTIYF. CDR3 bases: TGTGCCAGCAGCAGACGCGGGGTGAGCTCTGGAAACACCATATATTTT.

This sequence joins TRBV7-2 and TRBJ1-1, with D perhaps matching TRBD1 (5 bases). With 1 base removed from V and 7 bases from J, the gap between germline ends came to 13 bases. The germline gives CDR1 SGHTA, CDR2 FQGNSA. This CDR3 is built from 14 residues. Written as DNA, the CDR3 is TGTGCCAGCAGCTTAGGGGGGGTAAAGGTTGAAGCTTTCTTT. This gives the protein CASSLGGVKVEAFF.

This clonotype was seen more than once but under ten times. The rearrangement links TRBV20-1 to TRBJ2-3; no firm D call. The CDR3 extends over 12 amino acids. CDR1 is DFQATT and CDR2 is SNEGSKA in the germline V gene (reference sequence). The V end was cut by 1 base, the J end by 4 bases, with 6 bases between. The CDR3 DNA reads TGCAGTGCTAGAGCTAGTTCAGATACGCAGTATTTT. This gives the protein CSARASSDTQYF.

The CDR3 nucleotides are TGCGCCAGCAATAGAGGAGGTCGAAGCGGGGAGCTGTTTTTT. Amino acid sequence: CASNRGGRSGELFF. This chain joins TRBV5-1 and TRBJ2-2; tentative D call: TRBD2 (5 bases). Looked up from germline, CDR1 is SGHRS and CDR2 is YFSETQ. This CDR3 comprises 14 residues. V shed 6 bases and J shed 7 bases, with 16 bases lying between them.